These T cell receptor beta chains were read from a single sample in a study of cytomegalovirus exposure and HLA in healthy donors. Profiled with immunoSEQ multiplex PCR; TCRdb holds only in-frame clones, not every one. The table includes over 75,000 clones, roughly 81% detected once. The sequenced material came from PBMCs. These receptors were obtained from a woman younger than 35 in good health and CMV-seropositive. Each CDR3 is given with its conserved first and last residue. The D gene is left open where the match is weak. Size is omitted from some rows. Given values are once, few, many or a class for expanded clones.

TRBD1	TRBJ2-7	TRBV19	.	TGTGCCAGTAGTAGAACAGACGGGACAGGGTTTTCCTACGAGCAGTACTTC	CASSRTDGTGFSYEQYF
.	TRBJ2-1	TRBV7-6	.	TGTGCCAGCAGCTTAATGCGGGAAATTAACAATGAGCAGTTCTTC	CASSLMREINNEQFF
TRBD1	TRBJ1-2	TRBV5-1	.	TGCGCCAGCAGCTTGACAGGGGACATGCTACTCGGCTACACCTTC	CASSLTGDMLLGYTF
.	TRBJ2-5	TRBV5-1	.	TGCGCCAGCAGCCTCACAGGGACCCGGGCGGAGACCCAGTACTTC	CASSLTGTRAETQYF
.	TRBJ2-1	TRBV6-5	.	TGTGCCAGCAGTTACCGGGGTTTTGAGCAGTTCTTC	CASSYRGFEQFF
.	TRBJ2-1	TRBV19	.	TGTGCCAGTAGTCCCTCGGGGGAAGACAATGAGCAGTTCTTC	CASSPSGEDNEQFF
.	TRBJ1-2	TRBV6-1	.	TGTGCCAGCAGTGAAGGAGTAGCAAACTATGGCTACACCTTC	CASSEGVANYGYTF
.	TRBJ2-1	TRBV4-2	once	TGTGCCAGCAGCCAAGGGGCGGGCGGGACGTCCTACAATGAGCAGTTCTTC	CASSQGAGGTSYNEQFF
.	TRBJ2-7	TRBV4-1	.	TGCGCCAGCAGCCAAGAAGTTTGGGCAGTTTACGAGCAGTACTTC	CASSQEVWAVYEQYF
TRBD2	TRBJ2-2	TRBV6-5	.	TGTGCCAGCAGTTCCCTCAGCGGGGTAAACACCGGGGAGCTGTTTTTT	CASSSLSGVNTGELFF
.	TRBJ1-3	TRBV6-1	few	TGTGCCAGCGCTTACAGGATTTGGGACACCATATATTTT	CASAYRIWDTIYF
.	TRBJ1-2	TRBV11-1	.	TGTGCCAGCAGCCAGTTTACAGGGTATGGCTACACCTTC	CASSQFTGYGYTF
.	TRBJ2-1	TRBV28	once	TGTGCCAGCAGTTCCTCGGGGGTTGAGCAGTTCTTC	CASSSSGVEQFF
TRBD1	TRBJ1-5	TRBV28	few	TGTGCCAGCAGTGAACAGGGGAACAATCAGCCCCAGCATTTT	CASSEQGNNQPQHF
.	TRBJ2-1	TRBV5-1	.	TGCGCCAGCAGGTCAGAGGGGGACTCCTACAATGAGCAGTTCTTC	CASRSEGDSYNEQFF
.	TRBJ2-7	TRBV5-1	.	TGCGCCAGCAGCCCTAGGACACGAGGAGCCTACGAGCAGTACTTC	CASSPRTRGAYEQYF
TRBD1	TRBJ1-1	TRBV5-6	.	TGTGCCAGCAGCTTGGGTACCGGGGACAGGGTTTCTGGTTTCTTT	CASSLGTGDRVSGFF
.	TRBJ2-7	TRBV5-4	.	TGTGCCAGCAGCTTACCACGGGGTCCAAAGCTCGAGCAGTACTTC	CASSLPRGPKLEQYF
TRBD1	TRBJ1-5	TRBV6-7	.	TGTGCCAGCGGACAGGTCGATGGTGGCAATCAGCCCCAGCATTTT	CASGQVDGGNQPQHF
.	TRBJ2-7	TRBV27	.	TGTGCCAGCAGTTTCAACTCCTACGAGCAGTACTTC	CASSFNSYEQYF
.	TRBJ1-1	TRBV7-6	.	TGTGCCAGCAGCAGCGGCACTGAAGCTTTCTTT	CASSSGTEAFF
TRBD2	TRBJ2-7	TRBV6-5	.	TGTGCCAGCAGTTTGGGATGGGGGGGTAGCTACGAGCAGTACTTC	CASSLGWGGSYEQYF
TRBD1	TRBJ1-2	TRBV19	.	TGTGCCAGTAGTGCCGGGACAGGAGCTAACTATGGCTACACCTTC	CASSAGTGANYGYTF
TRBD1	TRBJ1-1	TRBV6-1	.	TGTGCCAGCAAGACGCTACAGGGGGCGCTTAGAGCTTTCTTT	CASKTLQGALRAFF
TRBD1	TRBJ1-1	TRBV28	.	TGTGCCAGCAGCCCCAGGGGGTGGGGCGCTGAAGCTTTCTTT	CASSPRGWGAEAFF
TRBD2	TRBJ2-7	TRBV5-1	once	TGCGCCAGCAGAAGTTCCGGGACTAGCGGGAGCAGCGAGCAGTACTTC	CASRSSGTSGSSEQYF
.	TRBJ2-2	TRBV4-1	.	TGCGCCACCAAAAGACAGGACAACACCGGGGAGCTGTTTTTT	CATKRQDNTGELFF
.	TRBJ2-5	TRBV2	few	TGTGCCAGCAGTGAAATCCCATACCAAGAGACCCAGTACTTC	CASSEIPYQETQYF
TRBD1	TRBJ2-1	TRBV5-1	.	TGCGCCAGCGCGACAGGGGACTACAATGAGCAGTTCTTC	CASATGDYNEQFF
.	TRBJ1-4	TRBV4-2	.	TGTGCCAGCAGCCAAGATCGAGGGAGGCGTGATGAAAAACTGTTTTTT	CASSQDRGRRDEKLFF
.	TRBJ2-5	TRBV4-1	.	TGCGCCAGCAGCCAAGCCGGGACTCGGGAGACCCAGTACTTC	CASSQAGTRETQYF
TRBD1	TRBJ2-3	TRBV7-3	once	TGTGCCAGCAGCCTGACAGGGGGCACAGATACGCAGTATTTT	CASSLTGGTDTQYF
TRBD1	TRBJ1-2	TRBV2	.	TGTGCCAGCAGTGAAGGGACAGGGGGTGGATATGGCTACACCTTC	CASSEGTGGGYGYTF
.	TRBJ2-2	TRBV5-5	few	TGTGCCAGCAGCCCCTCCGGGCAGGGAGGGGAGCTGTTTTTT	CASSPSGQGGELFF
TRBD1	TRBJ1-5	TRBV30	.	TGTGCCTGGAGTACAGGACAGGGCGCTCAGCCCCAGCATTTT	CAWSTGQGAQPQHF
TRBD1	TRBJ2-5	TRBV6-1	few	TGTGCCAGCAGGTGGGACAGGAAAGAGACCCAGTACTTC	CASRWDRKETQYF
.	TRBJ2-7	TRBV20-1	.	TGCAGCGCGGGTGCCTACGAGCAGTACTTC	CSAGAYEQYF
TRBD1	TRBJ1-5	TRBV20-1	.	TGCAGTGCCCAGGGGGATCAGCCCCAGCATTTT	CSAQGDQPQHF
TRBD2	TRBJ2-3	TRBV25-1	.	TGTGCCAGCATCGATCTAGCGGGGACAGATACGCAGTATTTT	CASIDLAGTDTQYF
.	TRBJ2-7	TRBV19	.	TGTGCCAGTAGAAGCGAACCCACCTCCTACGAGCAGTACTTC	CASRSEPTSYEQYF
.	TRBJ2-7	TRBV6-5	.	TGTGCCAGCAGTTACCAAGAGGGCGGATCCTACGAGCAGTACTTC	CASSYQEGGSYEQYF
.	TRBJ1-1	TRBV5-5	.	TGTGCCAGCAGCTTGGGAGCTGAAGCTTTCTTT	CASSLGAEAFF
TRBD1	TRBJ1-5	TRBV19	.	TGTGCCAGTAGTACCCGGGACAGGGGGACTGCACGCCAGCCCCAGCATTTT	CASSTRDRGTARQPQHF
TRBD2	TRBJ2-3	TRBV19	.	TGTGCCAGTAGTGCGGGAGTCGGGGTAGATACGCAGTATTTT	CASSAGVGVDTQYF
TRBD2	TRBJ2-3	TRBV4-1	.	TGCGCCAGCAGCCGACCCCCAGCGGGAGACTCAGATACGCAGTATTTT	CASSRPPAGDSDTQYF
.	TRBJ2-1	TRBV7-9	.	TGTGCCAGCAGCTTAGGGGGCAAAAGGTCCTACAATGAGCAGTTCTTC	CASSLGGKRSYNEQFF
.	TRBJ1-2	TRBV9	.	TGTGCCAGCAGCGTAGACGGGGGGCTCTCCTATGGCTACACCTTC	CASSVDGGLSYGYTF
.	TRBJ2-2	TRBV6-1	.	TGTGCCAGCGGGAGAATAGGATTGAACACCGGGGAGCTGTTTTTT	CASGRIGLNTGELFF
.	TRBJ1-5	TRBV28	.	TGTGCCAGCAGTTTTAGTCAGCCCCAGCATTTT	CASSFSQPQHF
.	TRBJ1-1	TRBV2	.	TGTGCCAGCAGTGTCCAGGGGAACACTGAAGCTTTCTTT	CASSVQGNTEAFF